These 28 T cell receptor beta chains came from one sample sequenced in a study of T cell responses to AZD1222 COVID-19 vaccine. Libraries were prepared by immunoSEQ multiplex PCR; TCRdb keeps only in-frame clonotypes and omits some of them. The sample lists 150,000 to 200,000 clones, 85% to 95% occurring once. Specimen: peripheral blood, collected on day 0 of AZD1222 vaccination. The receptors stem from an adult in good health.

The chain joins TRBV6-5 to TRBJ1-2; the match to TRBD1 covers 7 bases. CDR3 length: 15 amino acids. Germline trimming cut 2 bases from V and 4 bases from J; bases unmatched to any gene: 7. CDR1 and CDR2 (germline): MNHEY, SVGAGI. In nucleotides, the CDR3 is TGTGCCAGCAGTTACGGACAGGCTACGACCTATGGCTACACCTTC. Translated: CASSYGQATTYGYTF.

The rearrangement uses TRBV14 and TRBJ1-2; D gene ambiguous. Trimming left V 5 bases short and J 8 bases short, with 9 bases between. The CDR3 runs to 11 residues. CDR1 is SGHDN, CDR2 FVKESK, per germline. The CDR3 spells CASSYGGGYTF. CDR3 bases: TGTGCCAGCAGCTATGGAGGGGGCTACACCTTC.

The chain carries TRBV4-1 and TRBJ1-6; D gene unclear. With 0 bases removed from V and 6 bases from J, the gap between germline ends came to 9 bases. CDR3 length equals 15 residues. CDR1 MGHRA and CDR2 YSYEKL come from the germline V gene. The CDR3 coding sequence is TGCGCCAGCAGCCAAGATCCCGGAAGTAATTCACCCCTCCACTTT. This translates into CASSQDPGSNSPLHF.

The V call is TRBV2, the J call TRBJ1-5; the match to TRBD1 covers 9 bases. J was trimmed by 5 bases and V by 8 bases; bases with no gene match: 7. There are 14 residues in the CDR3. Germline-derived CDR1 and CDR2 are SNHLY and FYNNEI. The CDR3 nucleotides read TGTGCCAGCGGCTCGGGACAGGGATATCAGCCCCAGCATTTT. This codes for CASGSGQGYQPQHF.

This chain connects TRBV28 to TRBJ2-7; TRBD2 matches 13 bases. There are 16 residues in the CDR3. V lost 5 bases and J lost 7; bases outside the gene matches: 11. The germline V gene encodes CDR1 MDHEN and CDR2 SYDVKM. The CDR3 sequence is CASSLGTSGIPREQYF. The DNA for the CDR3 is TGTGCCAGCAGTCTCGGGACTAGCGGGATACCCAGGGAGCAGTACTTC.

The V gene is TRBV4-1, the J gene TRBJ1-4; maybe TRBD1 (6 bases). Germline lookup yields CDR1 MGHRA and CDR2 YSYEKL. Trimming removed 6 bases at V and 6 bases at J, with 20 bases between. The CDR3 has 16 residues. The CDR3 DNA reads TGCGCCAGCAGTCTTATAAGAGGAGGGGGAGATGAAAAACTGTTTTTT. Translated, it gives CASSLIRGGGDEKLFF.

V is TRBV3-1 (or the pseudogene TRBV3-2) and J is TRBJ2-4; 10 bases are shared with TRBD1. The J segment lost 2 bases and the V segment lost 1 base, leaving 14 bases of the junction unmatched. The germline CDR1 and CDR2 sequences are LGHDT and YNNKEL (reference sequence). This CDR3 spans 20 amino acids. CDR3 amino acids: CASSQGTGTGVPSTKNIQYF. The CDR3, as DNA: TGTGCCAGCAGCCAAGGGACCGGGACAGGGGTTCCATCTACCAAAAACATTCAGTACTTC.

The CDR3 sequence is CASSQGQENTEAFF. CDR3 sequence (DNA): TGTGCCAGCTCACAAGGACAGGAGAACACTGAAGCTTTCTTT. The V and J genes are TRBV18 and TRBJ1-1, with 7 bases aligning to TRBD1. The CDR3 has 14 amino acids. CDR1 and CDR2 from the germline V gene are KGHSH and LQKENI. Trimming at V came to 4 bases and at J to 1 base, leaving 3 bases not matched to a gene.

The rearrangement joins TRBV3-1 (or the pseudogene TRBV3-2) to TRBJ2-5, with D perhaps TRBD1 (6 bases). V was cut by 5 bases and J by 5 bases, with 15 bases left in between. This CDR3 has 14 residues. Germline assignment: CDR1 LGHDT and CDR2 YNNKEL (reference sequence). For the CDR3, the DNA is TGTGCCAGCAGCTCAAGGGCTCAGGGGGAGACCCAGTACTTC. This sequence encodes CASSSRAQGETQYF.

V gene TRBV3-1 (or the pseudogene TRBV3-2) combines with J gene TRBJ2-7; TRBD2 is a possible D gene (7 bases). The CDR3 spans 17 residues. V was clipped by 0 bases and J by 6 bases, with 21 bases between them. Germline values: CDR1 LGHDT, CDR2 YNNKEL (reference sequence). CDR3 residues: CASSQDRGAPLEGEQYF. Here the CDR3 DNA reads TGTGCCAGCAGCCAAGATCGGGGGGCCCCCCTGGAGGGCGAGCAGTACTTC.

V gene TRBV5-4 combines with J gene TRBJ2-5; 12 bases match TRBD1. Germline CDR1 reads SGHNT; CDR2 reads YYREEE (reference sequence). V was pared by 4 bases and J by 4 bases, with 8 bases of the junction left unmatched. This CDR3 has 16 residues. The CDR3 reads CASSAGTGGNGETQYF. The CDR3 DNA follows: TGTGCCAGCAGCGCCGGGACAGGGGGCAATGGAGAGACCCAGTACTTC.

The V call is TRBV5-8, the J call TRBJ1-2, with TRBD1 as a possible D gene (5 bases). The length of the CDR3 is 13 residues. Looked up from germline, CDR1 is SGHTS and CDR2 is YDEGEE. V gave up 5 bases and J gave up 6 bases, with 14 bases separating them. This chain's CDR3 is CASRDGASHGYTF. Written as DNA, the CDR3 is TGTGCCAGCAGGGACGGGGCTTCGCATGGCTACACCTTC.

V gene TRBV5-6 combines with J gene TRBJ1-6; TRBD1 agrees at 8 bases. V was clipped by 0 bases and J by 7 bases; unmatched bases: 3. This CDR3 spans 15 amino acids. The V gene's germline CDR1 is SGHDT and CDR2 YYEEEE. CDR3 residues: CASSLGTGSNSPLHF. CDR3 nucleotide sequence: TGTGCCAGCAGCTTGGGGACAGGGTCCAATTCACCCCTCCACTTT.

This chain uses TRBV27 with TRBJ1-2; 9 bases align to TRBD1. Germline lookup yields CDR1 MNHEY and CDR2 SMNVEV (reference sequence). The CDR3 has 14 residues. Unmatched junction bases numbered 4, after V lost 4 bases and J lost 4 bases. CDR3 residues: CASSWGTGSYGYTF. DNA of the CDR3: TGTGCCAGCAGTTGGGGGACAGGGTCCTATGGCTACACCTTC.

V and J are TRBV7-9 and TRBJ2-7; TRBD2 matches 15 bases. The CDR3 totals 18 residues. Germline values: CDR1 SEHNR, CDR2 FQNEAQ (reference sequence). V was pared by 4 bases and J by 0 bases, with 7 bases of the junction left unmatched. As DNA, the CDR3 is TGTGCCAGCAGCTCCCGGACTAGCGGGAGGGAATACTCCTACGAGCAGTACTTC. Protein: CASSSRTSGREYSYEQYF.

The chain couples TRBV3-1 (or the pseudogene TRBV3-2) to TRBJ2-1; TRBD2 matches at 8 bases. Germline values: CDR1 LGHDT, CDR2 YNNKEL (reference sequence). The CDR3 extends over 15 amino acids. With V trimmed by 7 bases and J by 8 bases, 13 bases remained unmatched. The CDR3 DNA sequence: TGTGCCAGCAACCTCGGACTAGCCACCGCGGATGAGCAGTTCTTC. This translates into CASNLGLATADEQFF.

The gene calls are TRBV30 and TRBJ1-4; tentative D call: TRBD1 (5 bases). V was trimmed by 2 bases and J by 0 bases, leaving 13 bases between them. This CDR3 is 16 amino acids long. Germline V gives CDR1 GTSNPN, CDR2 SVGIG (reference sequence). CDR3 protein: CAWSSLTAATNEKLFF. The CDR3 nucleotides read TGTGCCTGGAGTTCATTGACAGCGGCAACTAATGAAAAACTGTTTTTT.

The V gene is TRBV29-1, the J gene TRBJ2-5, with D perhaps matching TRBD1 or TRBD2 (6 bases each). Germline CDR1 is SQVTM and CDR2 is ANQGSEA. V was pared by 3 bases and J by 5 bases, with 13 bases between. This CDR3 contains 13 residues. The DNA of the CDR3 is TGCAGCGTTGATTGGGGGGCGCCGGAGACCCAGTACTTC. Translated: CSVDWGAPETQYF. The full variable domain, its missing parts supplied by reference TRBV29-1 and TRBJ2-5, is SAVISQKPSRDICQRGTSLTIQCQVDSQVTMMFWYRQQPGQSLTLIATANQGSEATYESGFVIDKFPISRPNLTFSTLTVSNMSPEDSSIYLCSVDWGAPETQYFGPGTRLLVL.

This clone appeared a few times. The V call is TRBV7-2, the J call TRBJ1-5, with 7 positions matching TRBD1. The germline gives CDR1 SGHTA, CDR2 FQGNSA. CDR3 length equals 16 residues. V lost 5 bases and J lost 5; bases outside the gene matches: 12. The CDR3 region has the DNA TGTGCCAGCAGCCCCGAAGGGGGCGCGGAATATCAGCCCCAGCATTTT. This codes for CASSPEGGAEYQPQHF.

The chain has TRBV7-9 and TRBJ1-1, with no clear D. Per germline, CDR1 SEHNR and CDR2 FQNEAQ (reference sequence). CDR3 length: 12 amino acids. The germline V and J ends were trimmed by 2 bases and 5 bases, with 6 bases remaining between them. CDR3 loop: CASSLPKTEAFF. Written as DNA, the CDR3 is TGTGCCAGCAGCTTACCAAAAACTGAAGCTTTCTTT.

The chain carries TRBV4-1 and TRBJ1-1; maybe TRBD1 (5 bases). Germline V gene data show CDR1 as MGHRA and CDR2 as YSYEKL. V lost 1 base and J 11 bases, leaving 17 bases between the germline ends. This CDR3 contains 14 residues. CDR3 in amino acids: CASSQGHSGQGAFF. As DNA, the CDR3 is TGCGCCAGCAGCCAAGGTCATTCTGGGCAGGGTGCTTTCTTT.

The V call is TRBV6-6, the J call TRBJ2-5; 10 bases agree with TRBD1. This CDR3 region has 15 residues. CDR1 MNHNY and CDR2 SVGAGI come from the germline V gene (reference sequence). V shed 3 bases, J shed 5 bases, and the junction held 6 bases outside the gene matches. CDR3 region: CASSYGQGDGETQYF. The DNA for the CDR3 is TGTGCCAGCAGTTATGGACAGGGGGACGGGGAGACCCAGTACTTC.

This clone was seen just once. This chain links TRBV25-1 with TRBJ2-4, with D perhaps matching TRBD1 (6 bases). Trimming pared 6 bases from V and 1 base from J, leaving 10 bases between. This CDR3 comprises 14 residues. In germline, CDR1 is MGHDK, CDR2 SYGVNS. The CDR3 region is CASSRDRAKNIQYF. In nucleotides, the CDR3 is TGTGCCAGCAGCCGAGACAGGGCCAAAAACATTCAGTACTTC. Full variable domain (remainder filled in from reference TRBV25-1 and TRBJ2-4): EADIYQTPRYLVIGTGKKITLECSQTMGHDKMYWYQQDPGMELHLIHYSYGVNSTEKGDLSSESTVSRIRTEHFPLTLESARPSHTSQYLCASSRDRAKNIQYFGAGTRLSVL.

The chain combines TRBV7-9 with TRBJ1-5; 7 nucleotides match TRBD1. There are 14 residues in the CDR3. Trimming removed 11 bases from V and 7 bases from J; junction bases left unmatched: 14. Germline V gives CDR1 SEHNR, CDR2 FQNEAQ (reference sequence). This CDR3 reads CASRGGGAEQPQHF. The CDR3 nucleotides read TGTGCCTCCCGAGGAGGGGGCGCCGAGCAGCCCCAGCATTTT. Looking up the rest from reference TRBV7-9 and TRBJ1-5 gives the full variable domain: DTGVSQNPRHKITKRGQNVTFRCDPISEHNRLYWYRQTLGQGPEFLTYFQNEAQLEKSRLLSDRFSAERPKGSFSTLEIQRTEQGDSAMYLCASRGGGAEQPQHFGDGTRLSIL.

This clone was picked up one time. The gene calls are TRBV7-9 and TRBJ1-2, with TRBD1 matching 8 bases. V trimming: 8 bases; J trimming: 5 bases; junction bases outside the gene matches: 7. The CDR3 is made up of 13 amino acids. Germline CDR1 is SEHNR and CDR2 is FQNEAQ (reference sequence). CDR3 protein: CASQDGTGYGYTF. The CDR3 coding sequence is TGTGCCAGCCAAGACGGGACAGGTTATGGCTACACCTTC.

The chain recombines TRBV7-2 with TRBJ1-2; possibly TRBD1 for D (5 bases). CDR1 SGHTA and CDR2 FQGNSA come from the germline V gene. The CDR3 runs to 14 residues. V lost 1 base and J 5 bases, leaving 11 bases between the germline ends. CDR3 DNA: TGTGCCAGCAGCTTAGATGCGGGGGTGTATGGCTACACCTTC. Translation: CASSLDAGVYGYTF.

The chain combines TRBV5-6 with TRBJ1-4; D remains ambiguous. V lost 3 bases and J 8 bases, leaving 11 bases between the germline ends. The CDR3 sequence is 13 residues long. CDR1 SGHDT and CDR2 YYEEEE come from the germline V gene. CDR3 DNA sequence: TGTGCCAGCAGCTACGGTCCGGGGGAAAAACTGTTTTTT. Its translation is CASSYGPGEKLFF.

The genes are TRBV6-5 and TRBJ1-2; D is unclear. CDR3 length: 15 amino acids. With 2 bases removed from V and 4 bases from J, the gap between germline ends came to 14 bases. CDR1 and CDR2 from the germline V gene are MNHEY and SVGAGI. The CDR3 nucleotides are TGTGCCAGCAGTTACCCCCGAGGCAACTTCTATGGCTACACCTTC. Residues: CASSYPRGNFYGYTF.